Listed below are T cell receptor beta chains from one sample, sequenced in a study of T cells in Graves' hyperthyroidism and ophthalmopathy. TCRdb re-derived calls from the multiplex PCR reads in MiXCR, one entry per CDR3 protein. The data contain roughly 500,000 distinct CDR3 sequences, over 11% of them singletons. Sequences were obtained from blood. These TCRs come from a woman aged 30 to 39 with Graves' hyperthyroidism that later progressed to Graves' ophthalmopathy. Each CDR3 is given with its conserved first and last residue.

v_gene	len	j_gene	CDR3aa
TRBV4-1	16	TRBJ2-7	CASSHSGTGFTYEQYF
TRBV11-3	13	TRBJ2-5	CASSRIASETQYF
TRBV9	13	TRBJ1-4	CASSVAPGAKLFF
TRBV4-1	14	TRBJ1-1	CASSQAGRVDEAFF
TRBV7-2	17	TRBJ2-7	CASSLAGLAGGDYEQYF
TRBV20-1	12	TRBJ1-2	CSANPGYGGYTF
TRBV5-5	15	TRBJ1-6	CASSLPGGLDSPLHF
TRBV7-2	14	TRBJ2-7	CASSLMQGPYEQYF
TRBV20-1	11	TRBJ2-7	CSAYPGYEQYF
TRBV27	14	TRBJ2-7	CASSSGSFPYEQYF
TRBV6-1	11	TRBJ2-7	CASMRLQEQYF
TRBV6-1	15	TRBJ1-6	CASSRLPGDNSPLHF
TRBV6-2/TRBV6-3	15	TRBJ2-5	CASSWRQRLRETQYF
TRBV11-2	17	TRBJ2-3	CASSSTGLAGEADTQYF
TRBV30	15	TRBJ2-2	CAWSGRAKRTGELFF
TRBV18	12	TRBJ2-7	CASSPEAGEQYF
TRBV28	17	TRBJ1-3	CASSSGQGADSGNTIYF
TRBV12-3/TRBV12-4	14	TRBJ2-5	CASRLADYQETQYF
TRBV7-3	16	TRBJ2-6	CASSSTSGPGADVLTF
TRBV19	13	TRBJ2-1	CASSIFGEGEQFF
TRBV6-1	17	TRBJ2-6	CASTWGSALSGANVLTF
TRBV7-9	11	TRBJ2-7	CASSLNNEQYF
TRBV19	16	TRBJ2-3	CASSTRIAGPTDTQYF